The 20 T cell receptor beta chains below all came from one sample that was sequenced in a study of blood T cell repertoires in COVID-19. Method: immunoSEQ multiplex PCR; TCRdb's copy keeps in-frame clones and lacks some. Of 35,000 to 45,000 clones in the sample, about 88% were seen once. Input material: peripheral blood. The receptors stem from a human donor in a cohort sampled during active COVID-19.

As to this clone: Its ends do not fully match the called genes, so a read error is possible. This chain joins TRBV6-2 or TRBV6-3 and TRBJ2-7; TRBD2 aligns across 13 bases. Germline V CDR1 and CDR2: MNHEY, SVGEGT. The CDR3 runs 12 residues. CDR3 bases: TGTGCCAGCAGCAACGGACTAGCGGGGGCCCGCTTC. This codes for CASSNGLAGARF.

The V call is TRBV12-5, the J call TRBJ2-2; 10 nucleotides agree with TRBD1. Unmatched junction bases numbered 13, after V lost 1 base and J lost 5 bases. The CDR3 loop spans 19 amino acids. The germline CDR1 and CDR2 sequences are LGHNT and FRNRAP. CDR3 amino acids: CASGLGTGGPTDITGELFF. CDR3 nucleotide sequence: TGTGCTAGTGGTTTGGGGACAGGGGGTCCCACTGACATAACCGGGGAGCTGTTTTTT.

The V and J genes are TRBV18 and TRBJ1-2; 11 nucleotides line up with TRBD1. Trimming at V came to 2 bases and at J to 11 bases, leaving 13 bases not matched to a gene. CDR3 length equals 16 residues. Per the germline V gene, CDR1 is KGHSH and CDR2 is LQKENI. The CDR3, as DNA: TGTGCCAGCTCACCAAGGTACGGGACAGGGGGTAATTGTTACACCTTC. It translates to CASSPRYGTGGNCYTF.

The rearrangement joins TRBV7-9 to TRBJ2-1; 13 bases are a match to TRBD2. Germline V CDR1 and CDR2: SEHNR, FQNEAQ (reference sequence). The CDR3 runs 17 residues. The J segment lost 9 bases and the V segment lost 4 bases, leaving 12 bases of the junction unmatched. DNA for the CDR3: TGTGCCAGCAGCTCCCTACCGGGACTAGCGGGGTTGGGTGAGCAGTTCTTC. As protein: CASSSLPGLAGLGEQFF.

This clone appeared a few times. The rearrangement uses TRBV28 and TRBJ1-1; 7 bases match TRBD1. Germline trimming cut 6 bases from V and 4 bases from J; bases unmatched to any gene: 14. Per germline, CDR1 MDHEN and CDR2 SYDVKM. CDR3 length: 16 residues. CDR3 bases: TGTGCCAGCAGGCCAGGGGGTGGGGCTGGGGCCACTGAAGCTTTCTTT. Its protein product is CASRPGGGAGATEAFF.

The chain uses TRBV11-1 and TRBJ2-1; 10 bases match TRBD2. Germline lookup yields CDR1 SGHAT and CDR2 FQDESV (reference sequence). Trimming took 0 bases from V and 6 from J; bases not matched to a gene: 8. The CDR3 spans 17 residues. CDR3 bases: TGTGCCAGCAGCTTAGCGTATTCAGCGGGGGGGTTCAATGAGCAGTTCTTC. Translating gives CASSLAYSAGGFNEQFF.

This chain connects TRBV3-1 (or the pseudogene TRBV3-2) to TRBJ1-4, with D hard to call. Trimming took 7 bases from V and 4 from J, leaving 16 bases between them. The V gene's germline CDR1 is LGHDT and CDR2 YNNKEL (reference sequence). The CDR3 is 15 residues long. CDR3 region: CASKEASPLNEKLFF. CDR3 sequence (DNA): TGTGCCAGCAAAGAGGCCTCACCGCTTAATGAAAAACTGTTTTTT.

V is TRBV2 and J is TRBJ1-3; D possibly corresponds to TRBD1 (5 bases). Germline values: CDR1 SNHLY, CDR2 FYNNEI. There are 15 residues in the CDR3. V lost 6 bases and J 0 bases, leaving 12 bases between the germline ends. CDR3 coding DNA: TGTGCCAGCAGAACTGACAGCGCCTCTGGAAACACCATATATTTT. Protein sequence: CASRTDSASGNTIYF.

This chain joins TRBV3-1 (or the pseudogene TRBV3-2) and TRBJ2-5; 8 nucleotides match TRBD2. This CDR3 contains 15 residues. V lost 1 base and J lost 2; bases outside the gene matches: 3. The V gene's germline CDR1 is LGHDT and CDR2 YNNKEL (reference sequence). The chain's CDR3 is CASSQAAGGQETQYF. CDR3 bases: TGTGCCAGCAGCCAAGCGGCGGGGGGACAAGAGACCCAGTACTTC.

The V gene is TRBV11-2, the J gene TRBJ1-2, with 8 positions matching TRBD1. Germline V CDR1 and CDR2: SGHAT, FQNNGV. This CDR3 comprises 16 residues. Germline trimming cut 1 base from V and 2 bases from J; bases unmatched to any gene: 6. CDR3 sequence: CASSLGGRGPNYGYTF. In DNA, the CDR3 is TGTGCCAGCAGCTTAGGGGGCAGGGGGCCGAACTATGGCTACACCTTC.

This clone is judged medium-sized (0.01 to 0.1%). The sample contains more than one DNA sequence encoding this CDR3. The J gene is TRBJ1-1, the V gene TRBV19; tentatively, D is TRBD1 (5 bases). CDR1 is LNHDA and CDR2 is SQIVND in the germline V gene (reference sequence). The CDR3 is 13 residues long. Trimming cost V 8 bases and J 0 bases, with 10 bases left between them. CDR3 protein: CASSDRLNTEAFF. In nucleotides, the CDR3 is TGTGCCAGTTCTGACAGACTGAACACTGAAGCTTTCTTT.

This clone was observed once. The chain combines TRBV11-2 with TRBJ2-7; no reliable D call. Trimming pared 2 bases from V and 3 bases from J, leaving 11 bases between. Germline values: CDR1 SGHAT, CDR2 FQNNGV. CDR3 length: 14 residues. The DNA for the CDR3 is TGTGCCAGCAGCTTATTCGTCCCAGGCTACGAGCAGTACTTC. Amino acid sequence: CASSLFVPGYEQYF.

V gene TRBV5-1 combines with J gene TRBJ2-3; TRBD2 aligns across 9 bases. Per the germline V gene, CDR1 is SGHRS and CDR2 is YFSETQ. This CDR3 has 17 amino acids. V was pared by 0 bases and J by 2 bases, with 7 bases of the junction left unmatched. The CDR3 reads CASSLGLTSGNTDTQYF. The CDR3 DNA follows: TGCGCCAGCAGCTTGGGCCTGACTAGCGGAAACACAGATACGCAGTATTTT.

This sequence joins TRBV2 and TRBJ1-2; no firm D call. CDR1 and CDR2 (germline): SNHLY, FYNNEI. The ends were cut back, 3 bases at V and 3 bases at J, with 17 bases in the middle. The CDR3 runs 16 residues. CDR3 in amino acids: CASSDTEASRHYGYTF. CDR3 DNA: TGTGCCAGCAGTGACACGGAGGCCTCACGGCACTATGGCTACACCTTC.

The gene calls are TRBV4-1 and TRBJ1-2; perhaps TRBD1 as D (6 bases). The CDR3 is made up of 15 amino acids. V was shortened by 5 bases and J by 7 bases, with 20 bases between the two germline ends. Germline CDR1 MGHRA, CDR2 YSYEKL. The CDR3 DNA follows: TGCGCCAGCAGCGGATTAGGACAGCGGCGACGTGGCTACACCTTC. Amino acid sequence: CASSGLGQRRRGYTF.

This chain connects TRBV7-2 to TRBJ2-1, with 12 bases matching TRBD2. CDR1 is SGHTA and CDR2 is FQGNSA in the germline V gene. V shed 0 bases, J shed 0 bases, and the junction held 9 bases outside the gene matches. The CDR3 spans 20 residues. The CDR3 reads CASSLAGGLAGYSSYNEQFF. CDR3 sequence (DNA): TGTGCCAGCAGCTTAGCTGGGGGACTAGCGGGTTACAGCTCCTACAATGAGCAGTTCTTC.

V gene TRBV7-9 combines with J gene TRBJ1-6; D is perhaps TRBD1 (6 bases). The length of the CDR3 is 14 residues. Trimming pared 5 bases from V and 7 bases from J, leaving 12 bases between. The germline V gene encodes CDR1 SEHNR and CDR2 FQNEAQ (reference sequence). CDR3 loop: CASSPGQFNSPLHF. In DNA, the CDR3 is TGTGCCAGCAGCCCCGGACAGTTCAATTCACCCCTCCACTTT.

The gene calls are TRBV2 and TRBJ1-4, with D tentatively TRBD1 (5 bases). V dropped 2 bases and J dropped 10 bases, with 17 bases sitting between them. Germline CDR1 is SNHLY and CDR2 is FYNNEI. This CDR3 is built from 15 residues. CDR3 DNA: TGTGCCAGCAGTGAAAGAACCTCGGGGGGGGGAAAACTGTTTTTT. Protein product: CASSERTSGGGKLFF.

The table lists this clone with a count of one. The J gene is TRBJ1-2, the V gene TRBV27; D possibly corresponds to TRBD1 (5 bases). Trimming removed 5 bases at V and 0 bases at J, with 10 bases between. This CDR3 has 14 residues. CDR1 and CDR2 (germline): MNHEY, SMNVEV (reference sequence). Here the CDR3 reads CASSTMTANYGYTF. Here the CDR3 DNA reads TGTGCCAGCAGTACAATGACAGCTAACTATGGCTACACCTTC.

The chain joins TRBV7-8 to TRBJ1-5; possible D gene TRBD1, 5 bases. In germline, CDR1 is SGHVS, CDR2 FQNEAQ. There are 17 residues in the CDR3. Trimming shortened V by 3 bases and J by 3 bases, and 18 bases separated the two germline ends. Here the CDR3 DNA reads TGTGCCAGCAGCTTCCCCCCTCGGGAGGGGACCAATCAGCCCCAGCATTTT. Translating gives CASSFPPREGTNQPQHF. Supplemented by reference TRBV7-8 and TRBJ1-5, the full variable domain reads GAGVSQSPRYKVAKRGQDVALRCDPISGHVSLFWYQQALGQGPEFLTYFQNEAQLDKSGLPSDRFFAERPEGSVSTLKIQRTQQEDSAVYLCASSFPPREGTNQPQHFGDGTRLSIL.